The rows below give T cell receptor beta chains drawn from one sample of a study of PD-L1 blockade in urothelial cancer. Generated by immunoSEQ multiplex PCR, the TCRdb table keeps only in-frame clones and is missing some. This repertoire shows fewer than 130,000 clones, approximately 85% found once; its top ten account for 2% to 2.5%. The sample was PBMCs, taken around atezolizumab (anti-PD-L1) treatment. The receptors originated from a man in his forties or fifties with urothelial cancer. The CDR3 runs from the conserved cysteine through the conserved F or W. The order of the fields is D gene, J gene, clone size, V gene, CDR3 length, CDR3 protein, CDR3 DNA. The D gene is left open where the match is weak. Clone size is not always given. Where it is, it says once, few, many or a class for expanded clones.

D: TRBD2
J: TRBJ2-7
size: NA
V: TRBV5-1
length: 14
CDR3: CASSLGAGVREQYF
DNA: TGCGCCAGCAGCTTGGGAGCGGGAGTGCGTGAGCAGTACTTC

D: NA
J: TRBJ1-5
size: NA
V: TRBV13
length: 12
CDR3: CASSVRFGPQHF
DNA: TGTGCCAGCAGCGTCAGATTTGGTCCCCAGCATTTT

D: NA
J: TRBJ1-2
size: NA
V: TRBV28
length: 13
CDR3: CASTWEQGGGYTF
DNA: TGTGCCAGCACCTGGGAACAAGGGGGTGGCTACACCTTC

D: NA
J: TRBJ2-7
size: NA
V: TRBV28
length: 15
CDR3: CASNPRGRVNYEQYF
DNA: TGTGCCAGCAACCCCCGGGGTAGGGTTAACTACGAGCAGTACTTC

D: NA
J: TRBJ2-7
size: NA
V: TRBV30
length: 13
CDR3: CALRQAGIYEQYF
DNA: TGTGCCTTACGTCAGGCCGGTATCTACGAGCAGTACTTC

D: TRBD2
J: TRBJ2-3
size: NA
V: TRBV2
length: 15
CDR3: CASSPTSSPTDTQYF
DNA: TGTGCCAGCAGTCCGACTAGCAGCCCCACAGATACGCAGTATTTT

D: NA
J: TRBJ1-3
size: NA
V: TRBV6-6
length: 15
CDR3: CATRTGKYSGNTIYF
DNA: TGTGCCACCCGCACAGGGAAGTACTCTGGAAACACCATATATTTT

D: TRBD1
J: TRBJ1-6
size: NA
V: TRBV5-5
length: 13
CDR3: CASKLDRASPLHF
DNA: TGTGCCAGCAAGCTCGACAGGGCCTCGCCCCTCCACTTT

D: NA
J: TRBJ2-2
size: NA
V: TRBV19
length: 15
CDR3: CASKSGGTNTGELFF
DNA: TGTGCCAGTAAATCAGGGGGGACGAACACCGGGGAGCTGTTTTTT

D: NA
J: TRBJ2-2
size: NA
V: TRBV5-1
length: 14
CDR3: CASSLDRVPGELFF
DNA: TGCGCCAGCAGCTTGGACAGGGTTCCCGGGGAGCTGTTTTTT

D: TRBD2
J: TRBJ2-3
size: NA
V: TRBV7-3
length: 16
CDR3: CASSPHGAGGGDTQYF
DNA: TGTGCCAGCAGCCCCCACGGGGCGGGAGGAGGGGATACGCAGTATTTT

D: NA
J: TRBJ2-7
size: NA
V: TRBV27
length: 14
CDR3: CASSFQTILYEQYF
DNA: TGTGCCAGCAGTTTTCAGACTATCCTCTACGAGCAGTACTTC

D: NA
J: TRBJ2-5
size: NA
V: TRBV18
length: 13
CDR3: CASSPTRGETQYF
DNA: TGTGCCAGCTCACCAACCCGAGGGGAGACCCAGTACTTC

D: TRBD1
J: TRBJ2-7
size: NA
V: TRBV5-5
length: 18
CDR3: CASSYLSLHGTGGNEQYF
DNA: TGTGCCAGCAGCTACCTCTCATTGCACGGGACAGGGGGCAACGAGCAGTACTTC

D: NA
J: TRBJ2-2
size: NA
V: TRBV2
length: 15
CDR3: CASRLAVTNTGELFF
DNA: TGTGCCAGCAGATTAGCAGTCACGAACACCGGGGAGCTGTTTTTT

D: NA
J: TRBJ2-3
size: once
V: TRBV29-1
length: 13
CDR3: CSVHQGWTDTQYF
DNA: TGCAGCGTCCACCAGGGGTGGACAGATACGCAGTATTTT

D: NA
J: TRBJ2-5
size: NA
V: TRBV7-2
length: 13
CDR3: CASSLNGLQTQYF
DNA: TGTGCCAGCAGCTTAAATGGCCTGCAGACCCAGTACTTC

D: NA
J: TRBJ1-2
size: NA
V: TRBV28
length: 14
CDR3: CASSSPGKGYGYTF
DNA: TGTGCCAGCAGTAGCCCGGGGAAGGGCTATGGCTACACCTTC

D: NA
J: TRBJ2-5
size: few
V: TRBV5-1
length: 13
CDR3: CASSLAGRETQYF
DNA: TGCGCCAGCAGCTTAGCGGGCCGGGAGACCCAGTACTTC

D: TRBD1
J: TRBJ1-2
size: NA
V: TRBV6-5
length: 14
CDR3: CASSYDRGSYGYTF
DNA: TGTGCCAGCAGTTACGACAGGGGCAGCTATGGCTACACCTTC

D: TRBD2
J: TRBJ2-1
size: NA
V: TRBV30
length: 14
CDR3: CAWSGAGGYNEQFF
DNA: TGTGCCTGGAGTGGAGCGGGAGGCTACAATGAGCAGTTCTTC

D: TRBD1
J: TRBJ1-2
size: NA
V: TRBV15
length: 14
CDR3: CATSREQGVYGYTF
DNA: TGTGCCACCAGCAGGGAACAGGGGGTCTATGGCTACACCTTC

D: NA
J: TRBJ1-3
size: NA
V: TRBV18
length: 15
CDR3: CASSPVRTEGNTIYF
DNA: TGTGCCAGCTCCCCCGTTCGGACAGAAGGAAACACCATATATTTT

D: TRBD1
J: TRBJ2-3
size: NA
V: TRBV5-1
length: 16
CDR3: CASSSEGQAVTDTQYF
DNA: TGCGCCAGCAGCTCGGAAGGACAGGCAGTCACAGATACGCAGTATTTT

D: NA
J: TRBJ2-7
size: NA
V: TRBV9
length: 15
CDR3: CASSVAGLPNYEQYF
DNA: TGTGCCAGCAGCGTAGCCGGACTACCTAACTACGAGCAGTACTTC

D: NA
J: TRBJ1-1
size: few
V: TRBV28
length: 15
CDR3: CASSRETGIGTEAFF
DNA: TGTGCCAGCAGTCGCGAGACAGGTATAGGAACTGAAGCTTTCTTT

D: TRBD2
J: TRBJ2-7
size: NA
V: TRBV27
length: 14
CDR3: CASSFSGSSYEQYF
DNA: TGTGCCAGCAGCTTCAGCGGGAGCTCCTACGAGCAGTACTTC

D: TRBD1
J: TRBJ1-5
size: NA
V: TRBV2
length: 15
CDR3: CASSSRTGRNQPQHF
DNA: TGTGCCAGCAGTTCCCGGACAGGCCGCAATCAGCCCCAGCATTTT

D: TRBD1
J: TRBJ1-3
size: few
V: TRBV4-1
length: 19
CDR3: CASSQAGTGLNPSGNTIYF
DNA: TGCGCCAGCAGCCAAGCCGGGACAGGGCTAAACCCCTCTGGAAACACCATATATTTT

D: NA
J: TRBJ1-5
size: NA
V: TRBV19
length: 13
CDR3: CASSMQGRGPQHF
DNA: TGTGCCAGTAGTATGCAAGGGAGGGGGCCCCAGCATTTT

D: NA
J: TRBJ1-3
size: NA
V: TRBV14
length: 15
CDR3: CASSQGAGSGNTIYF
DNA: TGTGCCAGCAGCCAAGGGGCAGGCTCTGGAAACACCATATATTTT

D: NA
J: TRBJ1-6
size: NA
V: TRBV30
length: 16
CDR3: CAWSARVSSYNSPLHF
DNA: TGTGCCTGGAGCGCGAGGGTTAGCTCCTATAATTCACCCCTCCACTTT

D: TRBD1
J: TRBJ2-7
size: NA
V: TRBV28
length: 15
CDR3: CASSSRTGKLSEQYF
DNA: TGTGCCAGCAGTTCAAGGACAGGAAAATTGTCCGAGCAGTACTTC

D: TRBD1
J: TRBJ2-2
size: NA
V: TRBV5-1
length: 18
CDR3: CASSLARGTGGLSGELFF
DNA: TGCGCCAGCAGCTTGGCACGAGGGACAGGGGGATTGTCCGGGGAGCTGTTTTTT

D: TRBD2
J: TRBJ2-5
size: NA
V: TRBV18
length: 14
CDR3: CASSLGLGAETQYF
DNA: TGTGCCAGCTCACTCGGACTAGGTGCGGAGACCCAGTACTTC

D: NA
J: TRBJ1-4
size: NA
V: TRBV12-1
length: 17
CDR3: CASSFGSRTGSHEKLFF
DNA: TGTGCCAGCAGCTTTGGGTCCCGGACAGGGTCACATGAAAAACTGTTTTTT

D: NA
J: TRBJ1-5
size: NA
V: TRBV18
length: 14
CDR3: CASSPIGGNQPQHF
DNA: TGTGCCAGCTCACCAATAGGGGGCAATCAGCCCCAGCATTTT

D: NA
J: TRBJ2-6
size: NA
V: TRBV19
length: 15
CDR3: CASSTPGTGANVLTF
DNA: TGTGCCAGTAGTACCCCAGGTACTGGGGCCAACGTCCTGACTTTC

D: NA
J: TRBJ2-6
size: few
V: TRBV9
length: 17
CDR3: CASSVEARGSGANVLTF
DNA: TGTGCCAGCAGCGTAGAAGCCAGAGGCTCTGGGGCCAACGTCCTGACTTTC

D: NA
J: TRBJ2-7
size: NA
V: TRBV14
length: 13
CDR3: CASSQGTTYEQYF
DNA: TGTGCCAGCAGCCAAGGAACAACCTACGAGCAGTACTTC

D: TRBD2
J: TRBJ2-2
size: NA
V: TRBV9
length: 19
CDR3: CASSAQKGTSGRITGELFF
DNA: TGTGCCAGCAGCGCCCAAAAAGGGACTAGCGGGAGGATCACCGGGGAGCTGTTTTTT

D: TRBD1
J: TRBJ2-7
size: once
V: TRBV5-4
length: 15
CDR3: CASSNRGAYVLEQYF
DNA: TGTGCCAGCAGTAACAGGGGGGCCTACGTACTCGAGCAGTACTTC

D: NA
J: TRBJ2-1
size: NA
V: TRBV7-3
length: 16
CDR3: CASSLNAGQPSHEQFF
DNA: TGTGCCAGCAGCCTCAATGCCGGACAGCCGTCCCATGAGCAGTTCTTC

D: TRBD1
J: TRBJ2-3
size: NA
V: TRBV14
length: 15
CDR3: CASSRTGHSTDTQYF
DNA: TGTGCCAGCAGCCGGACAGGACATAGCACAGATACGCAGTATTTT

D: NA
J: TRBJ1-2
size: NA
V: TRBV19
length: 11
CDR3: CAASANYGYTF
DNA: TGTGCCGCTTCAGCTAACTATGGCTACACCTTC

D: TRBD1
J: TRBJ1-2
size: NA
V: TRBV6-1
length: 14
CDR3: CASTTDRDNYGYTF
DNA: TGTGCCAGCACCACGGACAGGGATAACTATGGCTACACCTTC

D: NA
J: TRBJ2-5
size: NA
V: TRBV18
length: 13
CDR3: CASSPARQETQYF
DNA: TGTGCCAGCTCACCCGCCAGACAAGAGACCCAGTACTTC

D: TRBD2
J: TRBJ2-1
size: once
V: TRBV5-6
length: 15
CDR3: CASSLVAGWSNEQFF
DNA: TGTGCCAGCAGCTTGGTAGCGGGTTGGTCCAATGAGCAGTTCTTC

D: TRBD2
J: TRBJ2-7
size: NA
V: TRBV19
length: 14
CDR3: CASERTSGTYEQYF
DNA: TGTGCCAGCGAACGGACTAGCGGGACCTACGAGCAGTACTTC

D: NA
J: TRBJ2-7
size: NA
V: TRBV5-4
length: 15
CDR3: CASSRRQISLFEQYF
DNA: TGTGCCAGCAGCAGGCGACAGATCTCTCTTTTCGAGCAGTACTTC

D: NA
J: TRBJ1-2
size: NA
V: TRBV30
length: 13
CDR3: CAWGALDGYGYTF
DNA: TGTGCCTGGGGGGCATTGGATGGCTATGGCTACACCTTC

D: NA
J: TRBJ1-2
size: NA
V: TRBV29-1
length: 11
CDR3: CSGGGRDGYTF
DNA: TGCAGCGGAGGGGGAAGAGACGGCTACACCTTC

D: NA
J: TRBJ1-5
size: once
V: TRBV10-3
length: 14
CDR3: CAISTDRHNQPQHF
DNA: TGTGCCATCAGTACGGACAGACACAATCAGCCCCAGCATTTT

D: TRBD2
J: TRBJ2-7
size: once
V: TRBV9
length: 13
CDR3: CASSVWEGGEQYF
DNA: TGTGCCAGCAGCGTTTGGGAGGGTGGTGAGCAGTACTTC

D: NA
J: TRBJ2-2
size: NA
V: TRBV2
length: 14
CDR3: CASSEQGNTGELFF
DNA: TGTGCCAGCAGTGAGCAGGGGAACACCGGGGAGCTGTTTTTT

D: TRBD2
J: TRBJ2-7
size: once
V: TRBV5-1
length: 16
CDR3: CASSRGNSGGQYEQYF
DNA: TGCGCCAGCAGCCGGGGCAATAGCGGGGGGCAATACGAGCAGTACTTC

D: NA
J: TRBJ1-1
size: NA
V: TRBV4-2
length: 14
CDR3: CASSHAGGETEAFF
DNA: TGTGCCAGCAGCCACGCCGGCGGTGAAACTGAAGCTTTCTTT

D: NA
J: TRBJ1-2
size: NA
V: TRBV11-2
length: 14
CDR3: CASSLGGLGGGYTF
DNA: TGTGCCAGCAGCTTAGGAGGGCTCGGGGGAGGCTACACCTTC